One sample yielded the 21 T cell receptor beta chains listed below, sequenced in a study of T-cell memory formation after mild COVID-19. Via MiXCR, TCRdb re-called the 5' RACE reads, giving one row per CDR3 protein. The sample records 50,000 or so distinct CDR3 sequences, approximately 9% being singletons. What was sequenced was PBMCs or a T cell subset sorted from them (not recorded which). These receptors originate from an adult woman who had mild COVID-19 (a few samples of this study predate the infection). Cell type and time point are not known.

This clonotype has just a few counts. This chain connects TRBV2 to TRBJ1-1; D uncertain. CDR1 and CDR2 from the germline V gene are SNHLY and FYNNEI. This CDR3 is 14 amino acids long. Trimming pared 4 bases from V and 4 bases from J, leaving 13 bases between. The CDR3 sequence: CASSARARGTEAFF. In DNA, the CDR3 is TGTGCCAGCAGTGCACGGGCTCGAGGCACTGAAGCTTTCTTT.

The sample holds a few counts of this clonotype. The chain combines TRBV29-1 with TRBJ1-1, with D possibly TRBD1 on 6 matching bases. Trimming cost V 1 base and J 1 base, with 7 bases left between them. There are 13 residues in the CDR3. CDR1 SQVTM and CDR2 ANQGSEA come from the germline V gene. The CDR3 region has the DNA TGCAGCGTTGAAGGGACAGCGAACACTGAAGCTTTCTTT. It yields the protein CSVEGTANTEAFF. The full variable domain, in which reference TRBV29-1 and TRBJ1-1 provide the parts outside the CDR3, is SAVISQKPSRDICQRGTSLTIQCQVDSQVTMMFWYRQQPGQSLTLIATANQGSEATYESGFVIDKFPISRPNLTFSTLTVSNMSPEDSSIYLCSVEGTANTEAFFGQGTRLTVV.

With respect to this clonotype: A much larger clone lies one base from this, so it may be a read error. The V and J genes are TRBV7-2 and TRBJ2-7; 7 nucleotides agree with TRBD2. The CDR3 length is 14 residues. Germline V gene sequence: CDR1 SGHTA, CDR2 FQGNSA. The CDR3 nucleotides read TGTGACAGCAGCGCATTGGCGGGAGTGCTAGAGCAGTACTTC. Translating gives CDSSALAGVLEQYF.

This clonotype was seen many times. The chain combines TRBV2 with TRBJ2-1, with D maybe TRBD2 (5 bases). This CDR3 spans 16 amino acids. Germline CDR1 SNHLY, CDR2 FYNNEI. V lost 6 bases and J lost 3, with 18 bases in between. The CDR3 is CASSAHLATLYNEQFF. Written as DNA, the CDR3 is TGTGCCAGCAGCGCTCACCTAGCCACCCTCTACAATGAGCAGTTCTTC.

This chain uses TRBV5-4 with TRBJ2-1; a weak D match, TRBD2 (6 bases). Germline CDR1 reads SGHNT; CDR2 reads YYREEE (reference sequence). The CDR3 length is 18 residues. Deletions cut 3 bases from V and 0 bases from J, with 19 bases between. Here the CDR3 DNA reads TGTGCCAGCAGCTCCGCGTTTAGCGGTACACTCTCCTACAATGAGCAGTTCTTC. It codes for CASSSAFSGTLSYNEQFF.

The chain recombines TRBV27 with TRBJ1-1, with D hard to call. The V end lost 3 bases, the J end lost 0 bases, and 8 bases lay between the germline ends. This CDR3 region has 14 residues. Germline V gene lookup returns CDR1 MNHEY and CDR2 SMNVEV (reference sequence). This chain's CDR3 is CASSLEGMNTEAFF. CDR3 nucleotides: TGTGCCAGCAGTTTGGAAGGGATGAACACTGAAGCTTTCTTT.

This clonotype has just a few counts. The rearrangement uses TRBV5-1 and TRBJ2-7; 7 positions agree with TRBD1. V was pared by 5 bases and J by 1 base, with 9 bases of the junction left unmatched. The length of the CDR3 is 15 residues. The V gene's germline CDR1 is SGHRS and CDR2 YFSETQ. Written as DNA, the CDR3 is TGCGCCAGCAGAGAACGGGGACAGTCTTCCTACGAGCAGTACTTC. Protein sequence: CASRERGQSSYEQYF.

The rearrangement links TRBV7-9 to TRBJ2-5; D is perhaps TRBD1 or TRBD2 (5 bases each). The CDR3 length is 17 residues. Trimming pared 1 base from V and 3 bases from J, leaving 18 bases between. CDR1 and CDR2 (germline): SEHNR, FQNEAQ (reference sequence). The CDR3 here is CASSLGDRGSWKETQYF. The CDR3 DNA reads TGTGCCAGCAGCTTAGGTGATCGGGGCTCCTGGAAAGAGACCCAGTACTTC. Full variable domain (remainder filled in from reference TRBV7-9 and TRBJ2-5): DTGVSQNPRHKITKRGQNVTFRCDPISEHNRLYWYRQTLGQGPEFLTYFQNEAQLEKSRLLSDRFSAERPKGSFSTLEIQRTEQGDSAMYLCASSLGDRGSWKETQYFGPGTRLLVL.

A word on this clonotype: The junction does not match germline at one end; this may be a read error. The genes are TRBV23-1 and TRBJ2-4, with D maybe TRBD1 (6 bases). TRBV23-1 is reported as an ORF; its role is uncertain. CDR3 length: 11 residues. CDR3 protein: CASIGTTRPDF. The CDR3 DNA reads as TGCGCCAGCATTGGGACAACACGTCCGGACTTC.

Ten or more counts support this clonotype. In DNA, the CDR3 is TGTGCCAGCAGCTTGTCCGGGGAGCTGTTTTTT. Translating gives CASSLSGELFF. The chain employs TRBV7-9 and TRBJ2-2; D remains ambiguous. The CDR3 runs 11 residues. The germline V and J ends were trimmed by 3 bases and 6 bases, with 2 bases remaining between them. Germline V gives CDR1 SEHNR, CDR2 FQNEAQ (reference sequence). Complete variable domain (other parts from reference TRBV7-9 and TRBJ2-2): DTGVSQNPRHKITKRGQNVTFRCDPISEHNRLYWYRQTLGQGPEFLTYFQNEAQLEKSRLLSDRFSAERPKGSFSTLEIQRTEQGDSAMYLCASSLSGELFFGEGSRLTVL.

This clonotype has a handful of counts. This chain uses TRBV15 with TRBJ2-3; D unresolved. CDR3 length equals 14 residues. Trimming shortened V by 0 bases and J by 3 bases, and 7 bases separated the two germline ends. Per germline, CDR1 LNHNV and CDR2 YYDKDF (reference sequence). DNA for the CDR3: TGTGCCACCAGCAGAGATCTGGCGACAGATACGCAGTATTTT. It specifies CATSRDLATDTQYF.

This clonotype has a count of ten or more. The genes are TRBV7-2 and TRBJ2-3, with D uncertain. This CDR3 has 14 residues. V gave up 4 bases and J gave up 6 bases, with 14 bases separating them. CDR1 is SGHTA, CDR2 FQGNSA, per germline. CDR3 coding DNA: TGTGCCAGCAGCTCCACCCCTAACTATGATACGCAGTATTTT. Encoded protein: CASSSTPNYDTQYF.

The V call is TRBV3-1, the J call TRBJ1-3, with 7 nucleotides matching TRBD1. With 1 base clipped from V and 10 bases from J, the junction kept 7 bases outside the gene matches. Germline V lookup: CDR1 LGHDT, CDR2 YNNKEL (reference sequence). This CDR3 spans 14 amino acids. CDR3 sequence: CASSQVAGGGTIYF. For the CDR3, the DNA is TGTGCCAGCAGCCAAGTTGCAGGGGGAGGGACCATATATTTT. The full variable domain, its missing parts supplied by reference TRBV3-1 and TRBJ1-3, is DTAVSQTPKYLVTQMGNDKSIKCEQNLGHDTMYWYKQDSKKFLKIMFSYNNKELIINETVPNRFSPKSPDKAHLNLHINSLELGDSAVYFCASSQVAGGGTIYFGEGSWLTVV.

The table lists this clonotype with many counts. The chain uses TRBV6-5 and TRBJ2-5; perhaps TRBD1 as D (5 bases). Looked up from germline, CDR1 is MNHEY and CDR2 is SVGAGI. The CDR3 contains 15 residues. Deletions cut 4 bases from V and 4 bases from J, with 16 bases between. The CDR3 reads CASSSWTRFRETQYF. DNA for the CDR3: TGTGCCAGCAGTTCCTGGACAAGGTTTAGAGAGACCCAGTACTTC.

This chain joins TRBV4-1 and TRBJ2-7; a weak D match, TRBD1 (7 bases). The germline V and J ends were trimmed by 4 bases and 0 bases, with 19 bases remaining between them. Germline assignment: CDR1 MGHRA and CDR2 YSYEKL. The length of the CDR3 is 17 residues. In nucleotides, the CDR3 is TGCGCCAGCAGCCTGAGCGGGTCAGGGGGAGGCTCCTACGAGCAGTACTTC. This translates into CASSLSGSGGGSYEQYF.

This clonotype was counted many times. J is TRBJ1-4 and V is TRBV6-5; D possibly corresponds to TRBD1 (6 bases). Per the germline V gene, CDR1 is MNHEY and CDR2 is SVGAGI. Trimming took off 0 bases at V and 8 bases at J, with 10 bases between the two ends. The CDR3 has 14 residues. The CDR3 nucleotides are TGTGCCAGCAGTTACTCAGGGGGGCAAGAAAAACTGTTTTTT. Amino acid sequence: CASSYSGGQEKLFF.

There are many counts of this clonotype. This chain uses TRBV7-3 with TRBJ2-1; 12 positions agree with TRBD2. CDR1 is SGHTA, CDR2 FQGTGA, per germline. The CDR3 runs to 16 residues. V dropped 1 base and J dropped 8; count of bases not matched to a gene: 6. The CDR3 loop reads CASSLSDLAGGYEQFF. The CDR3 DNA is TGTGCCAGCAGCTTAAGTGACCTAGCGGGAGGGTATGAGCAGTTCTTC.

This chain joins TRBV25-1 and TRBJ2-7, with 8 bases lining up with TRBD1. Per the germline V gene, CDR1 is MGHDK and CDR2 is SYGVNS. The J segment lost 2 bases and the V segment lost 1 base, leaving 1 base of the junction unmatched. The CDR3 consists of 14 residues. CDR3 in amino acids: CASSESGQAYEQYF. The CDR3, as DNA: TGTGCCAGCAGTGAATCGGGACAGGCCTACGAGCAGTACTTC.

V gene TRBV24-1 combines with J gene TRBJ2-2; the match to TRBD1 covers 9 bases. The CDR3 contains 16 residues. J lost 3 bases, V lost 3 bases, and 4 bases had no gene match. Germline CDR1 KGHDR, CDR2 SFDVKD. The DNA of the CDR3 is TGTGCCACCAGTGATCCGGGACAGGGCGACACCGGGGAGCTGTTTTTT. This sequence encodes CATSDPGQGDTGELFF.

This clonotype has a count of ten or more. The chain is built from TRBV6-5 and TRBJ1-1; 8 positions match TRBD1. Germline CDR1 MNHEY, CDR2 SVGAGI. The CDR3 covers 13 residues. J was trimmed by 3 bases and V by 6 bases; bases with no gene match: 3. CDR3 sequence (DNA): TGTGCCAGCAGGAGACAGGGGTACACTGAAGCTTTCTTT. Its protein is CASRRQGYTEAFF.

There are a few counts of this clonotype. The rearrangement uses TRBV7-3 and TRBJ1-1, with a weak D call TRBD1 (5 bases). Germline CDR1 is SGHTA and CDR2 is FQGTGA. CDR3 length: 15 residues. The ends were cut back, 5 bases at V and 4 bases at J, with 17 bases in the middle. The CDR3 here is CASSPRRGSGTEAFF. CDR3 nucleotides: TGTGCCAGCAGCCCTCGAAGGGGAAGCGGCACTGAAGCTTTCTTT.